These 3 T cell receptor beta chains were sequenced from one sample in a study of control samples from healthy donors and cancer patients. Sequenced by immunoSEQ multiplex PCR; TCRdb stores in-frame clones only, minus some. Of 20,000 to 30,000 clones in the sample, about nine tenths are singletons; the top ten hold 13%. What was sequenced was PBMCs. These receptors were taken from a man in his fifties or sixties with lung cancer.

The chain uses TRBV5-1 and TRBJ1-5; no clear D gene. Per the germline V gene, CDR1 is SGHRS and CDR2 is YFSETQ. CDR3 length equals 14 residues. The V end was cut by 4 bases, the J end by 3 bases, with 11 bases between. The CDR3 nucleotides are TGCGCCAGCAGCCCGCTCGGAAACAATCAGCCCCAGCATTTT. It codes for CASSPLGNNQPQHF. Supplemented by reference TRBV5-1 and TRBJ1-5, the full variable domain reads KAGVTQTPRYLIKTRGQQVTLSCSPISGHRSVSWYQQTPGQGLQFLFEYFSETQRNKGNFPGRFSGRQFSNSRSEMNVSTLELGDSALYLCASSPLGNNQPQHFGDGTRLSIL.

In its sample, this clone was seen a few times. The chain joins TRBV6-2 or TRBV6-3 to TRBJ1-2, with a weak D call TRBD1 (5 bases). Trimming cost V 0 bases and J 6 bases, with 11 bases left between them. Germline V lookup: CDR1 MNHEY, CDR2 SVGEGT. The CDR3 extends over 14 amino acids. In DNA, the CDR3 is TGTGCCAGCAGTTACTCCCCAGGGTTTGATGGCTACACCTTC. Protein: CASSYSPGFDGYTF.

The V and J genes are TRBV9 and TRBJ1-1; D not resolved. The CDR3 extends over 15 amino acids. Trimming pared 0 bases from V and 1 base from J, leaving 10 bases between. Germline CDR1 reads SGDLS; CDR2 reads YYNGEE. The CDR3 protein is CASSVAPTGNTEAFF. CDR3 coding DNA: TGTGCCAGCAGCGTAGCCCCGACGGGGAACACTGAAGCTTTCTTT.